The 2 T cell receptor beta chains listed next were all sequenced from one sample in a study of human T cells and chemical hapten exposure. TCRdb called the RACE reads again in MiXCR, with one record for every CDR3 protein. The sample includes about 82,000 distinct CDR3 sequences, roughly 13% of them seen just once. The time point here: patch test 3, about 24 weeks after DPC sensitization. Treatment: therapeutic diphenylcyclopropenone sensitization with weekly scalp DPC. This sample comprised whole blood, obtained in connection with sensitization to the hapten diphenylcyclopropenone (DPC). The origin of the receptors is a woman aged 50 to 60 with alopecia areata. Some clones in this sample may be carry-over from other donors' samples.

This clonotype was recorded at least ten times. The chain has TRBV11-2 and TRBJ2-3, with 8 bases aligning to TRBD2. Germline loops: CDR1 SGHAT, CDR2 FQNNGV. The CDR3 has 15 residues. With 3 bases clipped from V and 2 bases from J, the junction kept 4 bases outside the gene matches. CDR3 sequence reads: CASSLEAGVTDTQYF. As DNA, the CDR3 is TGTGCCAGCAGCTTGGAAGCGGGAGTCACAGATACGCAGTATTTT.

This clonotype has ten or more counts. This chain links TRBV14 with TRBJ1-2, with a possible D match to TRBD1 (5 bases). V lost 0 bases to trimming and J lost 4 bases, with 9 bases between them. Germline V gene data show CDR1 as SGHDN and CDR2 as FVKESK. This CDR3 region has 14 residues. The chain's CDR3 is CASSQDRGTYGYTF. CDR3 coding DNA: TGTGCCAGCAGCCAAGATCGCGGGACCTATGGCTACACCTTC. Full variable domain (outside the CDR3, taken from reference TRBV14 and TRBJ1-2): EAGVTQFPSHSVIEKGQTVTLRCDPISGHDNLYWYRRVMGKEIKFLLHFVKESKQDESGMPNNRFLAERTGGTYSTLKVQPAELEDSGVYFCASSQDRGTYGYTFGSGTRLTVV.